The T cell receptor (beta chain) under discussion was sequenced for a study of CXCR3-negative and CXCR3-positive naive CD8 T cells. Study results and limitations: Naive CXCR3-negative and CXCR3-positive cells had similar TRBV-TRBJ usage; memory differed.

The TRB cDNA libraries were prepared by 5' RACE with UMI labels. With the 5' RACE reads reprocessed, TCRdb shows one record per CDR3 protein and no DNA. Reported are about 41,000 distinct CDR3 sequences; the ten largest clones contain 1.5% to 2%. CDR1 SGHVS and CDR2 FQNEAQ come from the germline V gene. CDR3 length: 19 amino acids. Comments on this clonotype: Its antigen is as yet unknown.

Sample: naive CXCR3- CD8+ T cells from blood. Subset: CD45RO-CCR7+CD27+CD95- naive CD8+ T cells lacking CXCR3 (TNR3-). This sequence joins TRBV7-8 and TRBJ2-5; the D gene TCRdb calls, TRBD2, cannot be checked with no DNA. The TCR comes from a human donor in good health. Some clones in this sample may be carry-over from other donors' samples. The CDR3 here is CASSLDFPAGGRLVETQYF.